The 25 T cell receptor beta chains presented below share a single source sample, sequenced in a study of regulatory T cells in long-lasting Graves disease. Arm-PCR of CDR3 regions and iRepertoire HTBI primers were the basis on which TCR beta libraries were built. A single record per CDR3 protein comes from TCRdb applying MiXCR to the multiplex PCR reads. Of fewer than 400,000 distinct CDR3 sequences in the sample, 20% were seen once. The time point denotes: persistent/refractory GD, antithyroid drugs over 5 years with positive TRAb. Extracted RNA from PBMCs served as the source of the TCR library. The sample was peripheral blood mononuclear cells (PBMCs), taken when the disease was refractory, from a patient treated with antithyroid drugs. These receptors were obtained from a female donor with Graves disease.

There are a few counts of this clonotype. The chain carries TRBV7-6 and TRBJ2-7; 7 bases match TRBD1. Germline assignment: CDR1 SGHVS and CDR2 FNYEAQ. The junction had 10 bases not matched to a gene; V was cut back by 3 bases and J by 5 bases. The CDR3 consists of 15 residues. For the CDR3, the DNA is TGTGCCAGCAGCTTCGAGGGGGCAAAGGCAAACGAGCAGTACTTC. Protein: CASSFEGAKANEQYF.

Comment on this clonotype: Here the CDR3 omits its conserved ending phenylalanine or tryptophan, so a read error is the likely source. CDR3 protein: CASSYSVTTSARSYEQYL. The CDR3 bases are TGTGCCAGCAGCTACTCAGTGACGACTAGCGCGAGATCCTACGAGCAGTACCTC. The chain joins TRBV11-2 to TRBJ2-7; 8 positions agree with TRBD2. V shed 4 bases and J 1 base; nucleotides not matched to a gene: 15. The CDR3 is made up of 18 amino acids. CDR1 and CDR2 (germline): SGHAT, FQNNGV.

This clonotype was recorded many times. CDR3 in DNA: TGTGCCAGCAGTGGGGCAGCCATCGCCACTGAAGCTTTCTTT. Protein: CASSGAAIATEAFF. J is TRBJ1-1 and V is TRBV2; D not resolved. CDR3 size: 14 residues. The V gene lost 4 bases and the J gene lost 4 bases, with 13 bases spanning the gap. Germline lookup yields CDR1 SNHLY and CDR2 FYNNEI. Looking up the rest from reference TRBV2 and TRBJ1-1 gives the full variable domain: EPEVTQTPSHQVTQMGQEVILRCVPISNHLYFYWYRQILGQKVEFLVSFYNNEISEKSEIFDDQFSVERPDGSNFTLKIRSTKLEDSAMYFCASSGAAIATEAFFGQGTRLTVV.

This clonotype has just a few counts. The chain links TRBV6-1 to TRBJ2-7; 8 bases line up with TRBD1. The CDR3 length is 14 residues. CDR1 and CDR2 (germline): MNHNS, SASEGT. J gave up 4 bases and V 2 bases, and 4 bases lay outside the gene matches. The CDR3, as DNA: TGTGCCAGCAGTGAAACGGACAGGGCGTACGAGCAGTACTTC. Its protein is CASSETDRAYEQYF.

The chain combines TRBV3-1 with TRBJ1-3; D is unclear. The V end lost 0 bases, the J end lost 0 bases, and 12 bases lay between the germline ends. From germline, CDR1 is LGHDT and CDR2 YNNKEL (reference sequence). The CDR3 has 17 residues. The CDR3 reads CASSQDGGGRSGNTIYF. In nucleotides, the CDR3 is TGTGCCAGCAGCCAAGACGGAGGCGGCCGCTCTGGAAACACCATATATTTT.

The gene calls are TRBV3-1 and TRBJ2-7; 7 bases agree with TRBD1. The CDR3 is 17 residues long. The V gene's germline CDR1 is LGHDT and CDR2 YNNKEL (reference sequence). The V and J ends lost 1 base and 0 bases, in that order; junction bases with no gene match: 9. As DNA, the CDR3 is TGTGCCAGCAGCCAAGGGCCGGGACAGTTCCTCTCCTACGAGCAGTACTTC. Translated: CASSQGPGQFLSYEQYF.

Points on this clonotype: A read error may explain this, as a much larger clone is one base away. The V call is TRBV2, the J call TRBJ2-5; 8 nucleotides align to TRBD1. The V gene's germline CDR1 is SNHLY and CDR2 FYNNEI. The CDR3 totals 13 residues. V was clipped by 7 bases and J by 4 bases; unmatched bases: 5. This chain's CDR3 is CASTQGDGETQYF. CDR3 nucleotides: TGTGCCAGCACACAGGGGGACGGAGAGACCCAGTACTTC.

This clonotype was picked up a small number of times. The gene calls are TRBV6-1 and TRBJ1-1; D is possibly TRBD1 (6 bases). With 6 bases removed from V and 2 bases from J, the gap between germline ends came to 13 bases. This CDR3 is built from 14 residues. The germline gives CDR1 MNHNS, CDR2 SASEGT. CDR3 in DNA: TGTGCCAGCAGCGCCGACAGGCAAAACACTGAAGCTTTCTTT. Its protein product is CASSADRQNTEAFF.

The table lists this clonotype with many counts. The chain employs TRBV27 and TRBJ2-2; 11 nucleotides line up with TRBD2. The CDR3 length is 15 residues. Germline V gene sequence: CDR1 MNHEY, CDR2 SMNVEV (reference sequence). The V and J ends lost 6 bases and 6 bases, in that order; junction bases with no gene match: 6. This CDR3 reads CASSLLAGVPGELFF. For the CDR3, the DNA is TGTGCCAGCAGCCTACTAGCGGGAGTCCCCGGGGAGCTGTTTTTT.

The table lists this clonotype with many counts. The rearrangement uses TRBV20-1 and TRBJ2-5; D unclear. Germline CDR1 reads DFQATT; CDR2 reads SNEGSKA (reference sequence). Between the trimmed V and J ends, which lost 0 bases and 4 bases, there was a span of 6 bases. This CDR3 comprises 12 residues. The CDR3: CSARDLGETQYF. CDR3 nucleotide sequence: TGCAGTGCTAGAGATCTCGGAGAGACCCAGTACTTC.

This clonotype has at least ten counts. The chain has TRBV10-3 and TRBJ1-1, with unresolved D. This CDR3 contains 13 residues. Trimming took 7 bases from V and 3 from J, leaving 12 bases between them. CDR1 and CDR2 from the germline V gene are ENHRY and SYGVKD. The CDR3 nucleotides are TGTGCCATCAAAACCGGGAGGGACACTGAAGCTTTCTTT. Translated: CAIKTGRDTEAFF.

This clonotype was observed many times. The chain carries TRBV12-3 or TRBV12-4 and TRBJ1-1; tentatively, D is TRBD1 (5 bases). The V end was cut by 5 bases, the J end by 4 bases, with 14 bases between. This CDR3 is built from 14 residues. DNA of the CDR3: TGTGCCAGCAGTCCCGGGATCGGGGGCACTGAAGCTTTCTTT. Protein sequence: CASSPGIGGTEAFF.

This clonotype was observed at least ten times. The genes are TRBV6-1 and TRBJ2-7; 11 bases line up with TRBD1. The CDR3 sequence is 14 residues long. CDR1 is MNHNS and CDR2 is SASEGT in the germline V gene. The V and J ends lost 5 bases and 6 bases, in that order; junction bases with no gene match: 6. The CDR3 spells CASSRPGQGVEQYF. The CDR3 nucleotides read TGTGCCAGCAGTAGACCGGGACAGGGGGTCGAGCAGTACTTC.

V usage is TRBV20-1 and J usage is TRBJ1-4, with 7 bases identical to TRBD1. Germline assignment: CDR1 DFQATT and CDR2 SNEGSKA (reference sequence). CDR3 size: 12 residues. Trimming removed 3 bases from V and 7 bases from J; junction bases left unmatched: 2. The chain's CDR3 is CSARTGREKLFF. The DNA of the CDR3 is TGCAGTGCTAGGACAGGGCGTGAAAAACTGTTTTTT.

The chain links TRBV5-1 to TRBJ1-4; D uncertain. Germline V gene data show CDR1 as SGHRS and CDR2 as YFSETQ. V was cut by 2 bases and J by 4 bases, with 12 bases left in between. There are 15 residues in the CDR3. The CDR3 reads CASSFVGQVNEKLFF. As DNA, the CDR3 is TGCGCCAGCAGCTTTGTGGGCCAGGTTAATGAAAAACTGTTTTTT.

This rearrangement joins TRBV20-1 to TRBJ2-3; D not certain. CDR3 length: 11 amino acids. Germline V gives CDR1 DFQATT, CDR2 SNEGSKA (reference sequence). The V gene lost 4 bases and the J gene lost 3 bases, with 5 bases spanning the gap. Written as DNA, the CDR3 is TGCAGTGCTACGAGGACAGATACGCAGTATTTT. This encodes CSATRTDTQYF.

This clonotype was found a few times. The chain joins TRBV13 to TRBJ1-1; TRBD1 is a possible D gene (6 bases). CDR1 and CDR2 from the germline V gene are PRHDT and FYEKMQ (reference sequence). The V end lost 3 bases, the J end lost 7 bases, and 15 bases lay between the germline ends. CDR3 size: 14 residues. CDR3 region: CASSFMGARNEAFF. The CDR3 DNA follows: TGTGCCAGCAGCTTCATGGGGGCGCGGAATGAAGCTTTCTTT.

The chain recombines TRBV29-1 with TRBJ2-7; TRBD2 is a possible D gene (6 bases). Germline V lookup: CDR1 SQVTM, CDR2 ANQGSEA. The CDR3 is made up of 12 amino acids. The germline V and J ends were trimmed by 7 bases and 10 bases, with 20 bases remaining between them. The CDR3 loop is CSARRGLSEQYF. The CDR3 bases are TGCAGCGCGCGACGGGGACTGAGCGAACAGTACTTC.

This clonotype occurred many times. The chain is built from TRBV12-3 or TRBV12-4 and TRBJ1-1; D call uncertain. The length of the CDR3 is 15 residues. Trimming removed 5 bases from V and 1 base from J, with 14 bases in between. For the CDR3, the DNA is TGTGCCAGCAGTGCAACTCTGCGGGGGAACACTGAAGCTTTCTTT. It encodes CASSATLRGNTEAFF.

This clonotype appeared once. One base away lies a much larger clone, so this may be a sequencing read error. The CDR3 is CASSTGARVNYEQYF. CDR3 bases: TGTGCCAGTAGTACCGGGGCAAGGGTGAACTACGAGCAGTACTTC. The chain employs TRBV19 and TRBJ2-7; the D gene could be TRBD1 or TRBD2 (5 bases each). Trimming cost V 4 bases and J 3 bases, with 16 bases left between them. Germline V lookup: CDR1 LNHDA, CDR2 SQIVND (reference sequence). The CDR3 length is 15 residues.

This clonotype was found many times. The rearrangement uses TRBV7-9 and TRBJ2-1; 7 bases are shared with TRBD2. CDR1 is SEHNR and CDR2 is FQNEAQ in the germline V gene (reference sequence). The CDR3 is 15 amino acids. Trimming at V came to 6 bases and at J to 8 bases, leaving 13 bases not matched to a gene. In nucleotides, the CDR3 is TGTGCCAGCAGGGATGGAAGCGGGATGGTCGATGAGCAGTTCTTC. Its protein product is CASRDGSGMVDEQFF.

V gene TRBV5-6 combines with J gene TRBJ2-5; D is perhaps TRBD2 (6 bases). There are 15 residues in the CDR3. V lost 5 bases and J lost 5, with 19 bases in between. The germline gives CDR1 SGHDT, CDR2 YYEEEE. The CDR3 spells CASSSGLGFGETQYF. CDR3 in DNA: TGTGCCAGCAGTTCGGGACTCGGGTTTGGGGAGACCCAGTACTTC.

Note on this clonotype: A much larger clone differs by one base, so this may be a read error. The chain recombines TRBV28 with TRBJ1-2, with D possibly matching TRBD1 (5 bases). The CDR3 length is 13 residues. In germline, CDR1 is MDHEN, CDR2 SYDVKM. CDR3 coding DNA: TGTGCCAGCAGTTGGGGCCTGAACTATGGCTACGCCTTC. Amino acids: CASSWGLNYGYAF.

The chain combines TRBV28 with TRBJ2-5, with D tentatively TRBD2 (5 bases). The V end was cut by 6 bases, the J end by 3 bases, with 17 bases between. In germline, CDR1 is MDHEN, CDR2 SYDVKM. This CDR3 has 15 amino acids. The CDR3 here is CASRETPGNEETQYF. DNA for the CDR3: TGTGCCAGCAGGGAGACTCCGGGGAATGAAGAGACCCAGTACTTC.

The chain recombines TRBV25-1 with TRBJ2-7; 9 nucleotides match TRBD1. The CDR3 spans 11 residues. The junction had 8 bases not matched to a gene; V was cut back by 11 bases and J by 9 bases. The germline V gene encodes CDR1 MGHDK and CDR2 SYGVNS. CDR3 amino acids: CASGQGHGQYF. As DNA, the CDR3 is TGTGCCTCGGGACAGGGACACGGGCAGTACTTC.